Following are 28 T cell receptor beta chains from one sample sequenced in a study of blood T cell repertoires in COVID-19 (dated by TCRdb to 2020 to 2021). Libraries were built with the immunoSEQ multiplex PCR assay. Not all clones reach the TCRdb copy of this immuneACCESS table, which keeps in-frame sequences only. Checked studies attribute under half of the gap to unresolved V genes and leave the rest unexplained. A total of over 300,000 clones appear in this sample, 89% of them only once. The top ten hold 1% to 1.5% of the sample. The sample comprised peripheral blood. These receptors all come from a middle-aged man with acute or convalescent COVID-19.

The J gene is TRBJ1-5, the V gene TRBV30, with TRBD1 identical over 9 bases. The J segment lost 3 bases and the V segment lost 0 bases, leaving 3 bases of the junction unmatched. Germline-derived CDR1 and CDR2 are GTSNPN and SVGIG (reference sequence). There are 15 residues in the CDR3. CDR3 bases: TGTGCCTGGAGTGTAGGGACAGGGTCCAATCAGCCCCAGCATTTT. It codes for CAWSVGTGSNQPQHF.

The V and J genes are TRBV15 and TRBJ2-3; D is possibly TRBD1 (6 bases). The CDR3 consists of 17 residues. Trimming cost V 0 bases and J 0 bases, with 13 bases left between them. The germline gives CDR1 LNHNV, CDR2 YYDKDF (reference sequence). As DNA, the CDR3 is TGTGCCACCAGCAGAGATATGGGGGCTCCAAGCACAGATACGCAGTATTTT. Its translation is CATSRDMGAPSTDTQYF.

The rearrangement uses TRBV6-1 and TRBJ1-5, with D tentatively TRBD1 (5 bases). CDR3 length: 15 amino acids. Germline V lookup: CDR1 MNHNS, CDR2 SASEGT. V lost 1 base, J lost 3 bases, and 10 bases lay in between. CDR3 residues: CASSEVGRANQPQHF. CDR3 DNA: TGTGCCAGCAGTGAAGTGGGCAGGGCCAATCAGCCCCAGCATTTT.

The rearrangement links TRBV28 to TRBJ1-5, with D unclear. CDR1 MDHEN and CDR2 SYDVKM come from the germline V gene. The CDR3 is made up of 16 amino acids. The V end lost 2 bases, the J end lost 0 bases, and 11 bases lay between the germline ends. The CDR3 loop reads CASSLLLADSNQPQHF. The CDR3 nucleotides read TGTGCCAGCAGTTTACTTTTGGCGGATAGCAATCAGCCCCAGCATTTT. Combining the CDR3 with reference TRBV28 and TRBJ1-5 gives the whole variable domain DVKVTQSSRYLVKRTGEKVFLECVQDMDHENMFWYRQDPGLGLRLIYFSYDVKMKEKGDIPEGYSVSREKKERFSLILESASTNQTSMYLCASSLLLADSNQPQHFGDGTRLSIL.

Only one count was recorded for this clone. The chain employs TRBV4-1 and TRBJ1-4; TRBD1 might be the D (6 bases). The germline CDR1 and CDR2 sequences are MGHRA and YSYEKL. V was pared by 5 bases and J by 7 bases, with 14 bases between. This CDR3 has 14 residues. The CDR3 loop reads CASSFLTGSEKLFF. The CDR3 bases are TGCGCCAGCAGCTTCTTGACAGGAAGTGAAAAACTGTTTTTT.

The CDR3 here is CASSPPVPGANVLTF. CDR3 in DNA: TGTGCCAGCAGCCCCCCAGTCCCTGGGGCCAACGTCCTGACTTTC. V and J are TRBV9 and TRBJ2-6; D is ambiguous. Looked up from germline, CDR1 is SGDLS and CDR2 is YYNGEE. Trimming cost V 4 bases and J 2 bases, with 10 bases left between them. The CDR3 extends over 15 amino acids.

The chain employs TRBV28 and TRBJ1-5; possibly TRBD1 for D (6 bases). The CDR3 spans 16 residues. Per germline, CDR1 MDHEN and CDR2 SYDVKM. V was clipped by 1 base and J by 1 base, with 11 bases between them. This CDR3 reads CASSLFGGASNQPQHF. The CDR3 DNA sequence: TGTGCCAGCAGTTTATTTGGGGGGGCAAGCAATCAGCCCCAGCATTTT.

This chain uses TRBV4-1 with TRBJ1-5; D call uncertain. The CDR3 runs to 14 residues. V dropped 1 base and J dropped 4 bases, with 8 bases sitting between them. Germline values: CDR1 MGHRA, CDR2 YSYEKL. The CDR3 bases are TGCGCCAGCAGCCAAGTCTGGCTTAATCAGCCCCAGCATTTT. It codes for CASSQVWLNQPQHF.

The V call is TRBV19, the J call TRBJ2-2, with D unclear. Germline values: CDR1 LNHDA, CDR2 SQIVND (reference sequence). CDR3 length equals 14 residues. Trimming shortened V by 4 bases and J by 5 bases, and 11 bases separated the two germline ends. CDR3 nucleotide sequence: TGTGCCAGTAGTAAGGTCGCGGAGACCGGGGAGCTGTTTTTT. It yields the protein CASSKVAETGELFF.

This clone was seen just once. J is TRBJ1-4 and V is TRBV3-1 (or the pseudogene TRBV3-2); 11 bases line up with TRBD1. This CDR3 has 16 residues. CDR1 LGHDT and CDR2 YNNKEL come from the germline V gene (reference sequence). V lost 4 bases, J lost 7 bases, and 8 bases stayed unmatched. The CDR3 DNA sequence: TGTGCCAGCAGCCGGCCACCGGGACAGGGGGTTGAAAAACTGTTTTTT. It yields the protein CASSRPPGQGVEKLFF.

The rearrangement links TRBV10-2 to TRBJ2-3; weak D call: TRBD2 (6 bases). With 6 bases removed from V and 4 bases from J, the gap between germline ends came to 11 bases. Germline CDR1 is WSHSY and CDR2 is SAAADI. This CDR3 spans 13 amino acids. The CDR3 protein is CASRGIAADTQYF. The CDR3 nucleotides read TGCGCCAGCAGGGGGATAGCGGCAGATACGCAGTATTTT.

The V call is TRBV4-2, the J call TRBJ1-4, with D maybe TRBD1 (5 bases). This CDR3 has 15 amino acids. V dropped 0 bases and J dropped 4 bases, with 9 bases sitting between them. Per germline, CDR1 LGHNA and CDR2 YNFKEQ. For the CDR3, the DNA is TGTGCCAGCAGCCAAGACACGGGACTTAATGAAAAACTGTTTTTT. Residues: CASSQDTGLNEKLFF.

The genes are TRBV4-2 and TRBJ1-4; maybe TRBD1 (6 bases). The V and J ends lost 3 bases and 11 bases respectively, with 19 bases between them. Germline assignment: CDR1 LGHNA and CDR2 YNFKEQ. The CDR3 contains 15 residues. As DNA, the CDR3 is TGTGCCAGCAGCCACCGGGGGGCAGCAATGAGGAAACTGTTTTTT. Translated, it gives CASSHRGAAMRKLFF.

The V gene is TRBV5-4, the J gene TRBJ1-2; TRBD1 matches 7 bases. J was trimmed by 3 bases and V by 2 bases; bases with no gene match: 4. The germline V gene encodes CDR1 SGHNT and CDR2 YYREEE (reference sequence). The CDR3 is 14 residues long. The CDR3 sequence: CASSLSGTDYGYTF. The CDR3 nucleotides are TGTGCCAGCAGCTTATCCGGGACAGACTATGGCTACACCTTC.

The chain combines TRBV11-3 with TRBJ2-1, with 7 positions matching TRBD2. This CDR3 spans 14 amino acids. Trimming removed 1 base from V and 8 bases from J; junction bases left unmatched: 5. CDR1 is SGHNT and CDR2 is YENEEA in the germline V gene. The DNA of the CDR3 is TGTGCCAGCAGCTTAGCAGCGGGACGCGATGAGCAGTTCTTC. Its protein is CASSLAAGRDEQFF.

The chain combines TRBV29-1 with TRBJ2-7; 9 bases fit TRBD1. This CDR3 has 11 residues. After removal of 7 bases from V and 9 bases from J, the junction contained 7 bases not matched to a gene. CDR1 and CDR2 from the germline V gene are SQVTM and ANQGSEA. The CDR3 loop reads CSAGGQGRQYF. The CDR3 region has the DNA TGCAGCGCCGGAGGACAGGGGAGGCAGTACTTC.

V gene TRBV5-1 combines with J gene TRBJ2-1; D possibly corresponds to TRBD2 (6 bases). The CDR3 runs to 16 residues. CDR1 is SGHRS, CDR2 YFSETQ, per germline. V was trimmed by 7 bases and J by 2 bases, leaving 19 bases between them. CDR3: CASRPPTGLTYNEQFF. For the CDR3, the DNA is TGCGCCAGCCGGCCTCCCACGGGACTCACCTACAATGAGCAGTTCTTC. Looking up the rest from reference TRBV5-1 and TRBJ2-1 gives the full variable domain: KAGVTQTPRYLIKTRGQQVTLSCSPISGHRSVSWYQQTPGQGLQFLFEYFSETQRNKGNFPGRFSGRQFSNSRSEMNVSTLELGDSALYLCASRPPTGLTYNEQFFGPGTRLTVL.

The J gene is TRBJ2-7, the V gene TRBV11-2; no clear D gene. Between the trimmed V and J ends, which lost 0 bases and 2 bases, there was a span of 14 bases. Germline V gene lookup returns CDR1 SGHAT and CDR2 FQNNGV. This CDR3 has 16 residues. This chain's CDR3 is CASSLDLAADAYEQYF. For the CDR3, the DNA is TGTGCCAGCAGCTTAGATCTGGCGGCGGATGCCTACGAGCAGTACTTC.

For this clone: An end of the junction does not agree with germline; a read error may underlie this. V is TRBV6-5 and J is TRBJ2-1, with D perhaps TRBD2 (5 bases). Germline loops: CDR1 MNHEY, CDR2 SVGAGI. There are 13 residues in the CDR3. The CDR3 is CASSYSEARGRVF. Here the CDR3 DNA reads TGTGCCAGCAGTTACTCGGAGGCCCGGGGTAGGGTCTTC.

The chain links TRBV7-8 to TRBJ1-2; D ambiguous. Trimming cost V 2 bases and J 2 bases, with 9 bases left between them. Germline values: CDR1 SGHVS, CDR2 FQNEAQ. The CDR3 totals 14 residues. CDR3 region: CASSLSEWNYGYTF. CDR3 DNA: TGTGCCAGCAGCTTAAGCGAGTGGAACTATGGCTACACCTTC.

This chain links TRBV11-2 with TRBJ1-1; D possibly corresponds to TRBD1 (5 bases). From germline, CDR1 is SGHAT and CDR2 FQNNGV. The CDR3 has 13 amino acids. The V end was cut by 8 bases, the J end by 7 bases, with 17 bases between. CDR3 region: CASYKRGWSEAFF. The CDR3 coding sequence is TGTGCCAGCTATAAAAGGGGCTGGAGTGAAGCTTTCTTT.

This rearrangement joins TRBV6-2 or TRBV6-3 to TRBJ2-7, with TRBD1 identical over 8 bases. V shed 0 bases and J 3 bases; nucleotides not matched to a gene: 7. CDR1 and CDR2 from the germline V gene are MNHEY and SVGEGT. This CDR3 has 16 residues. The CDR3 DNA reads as TGTGCCAGCAGTTACTCGGACAGGGATAGGAGCTACGAGCAGTACTTC. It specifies CASSYSDRDRSYEQYF.

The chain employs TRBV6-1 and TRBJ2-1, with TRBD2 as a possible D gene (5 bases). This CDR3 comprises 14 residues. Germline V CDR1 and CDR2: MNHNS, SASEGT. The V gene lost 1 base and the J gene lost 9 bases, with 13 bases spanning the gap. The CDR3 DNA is TGTGCCAGCAGTGAAGGGACGGTGGGGAGTGAGCAGTTCTTC. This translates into CASSEGTVGSEQFF.

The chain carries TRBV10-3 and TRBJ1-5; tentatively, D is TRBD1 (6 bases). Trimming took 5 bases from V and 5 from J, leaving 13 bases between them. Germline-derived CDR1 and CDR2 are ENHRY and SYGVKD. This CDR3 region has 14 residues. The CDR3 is CAISPGQGHQPQHF. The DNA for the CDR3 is TGTGCCATCAGTCCTGGGCAGGGGCATCAGCCCCAGCATTTT.

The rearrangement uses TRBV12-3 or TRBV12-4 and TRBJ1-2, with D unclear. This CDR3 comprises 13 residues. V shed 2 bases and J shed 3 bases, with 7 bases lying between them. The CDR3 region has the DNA TGTGCCAGCAGTTTATACAGTTACTATGGCTACACCTTC. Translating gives CASSLYSYYGYTF.

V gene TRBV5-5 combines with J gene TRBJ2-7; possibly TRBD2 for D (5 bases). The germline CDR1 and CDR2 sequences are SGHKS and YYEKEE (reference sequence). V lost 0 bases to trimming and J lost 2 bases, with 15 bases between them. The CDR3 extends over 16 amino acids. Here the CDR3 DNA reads TGTGCCAGCAGCTTGGCGGGCGGGTACAGAACCTACGAGCAGTACTTC. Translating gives CASSLAGGYRTYEQYF. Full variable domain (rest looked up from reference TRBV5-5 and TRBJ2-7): DAGVTQSPTHLIKTRGQQVTLRCSPISGHKSVSWYQQVLGQGPQFIFQYYEKEERGRGNFPDRFSARQFPNYSSELNVNALLLGDSALYLCASSLAGGYRTYEQYFGPGTRLTVT.

CDR3 protein: CASSPLPGTFTTLHETQYF. CDR3 nucleotides: TGTGCCAGCAGTCCGCTCCCCGGGACTTTTACTACCCTTCATGAGACCCAGTACTTC. V and J are TRBV6-2 or TRBV6-3 and TRBJ2-5; D perhaps matches TRBD2 (6 bases). Trimming cost V 5 bases and J 5 bases, with 30 bases left between them. The CDR3 spans 19 residues. CDR1 and CDR2 from the germline V gene are MNHEY and SVGEGT.

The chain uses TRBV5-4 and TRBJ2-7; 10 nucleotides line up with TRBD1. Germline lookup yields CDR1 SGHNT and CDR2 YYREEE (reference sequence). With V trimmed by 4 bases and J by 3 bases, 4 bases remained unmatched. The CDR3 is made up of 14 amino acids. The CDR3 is CASSRDRGFYEQYF. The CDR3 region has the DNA TGTGCCAGCAGCCGGGACAGGGGATTCTACGAGCAGTACTTC. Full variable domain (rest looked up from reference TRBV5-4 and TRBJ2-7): ETGVTQSPTHLIKTRGQQVTLRCSSQSGHNTVSWYQQALGQGPQFIFQYYREEENGRGNFPPRFSGLQFPNYSSELNVNALELDDSALYLCASSRDRGFYEQYFGPGTRLTVT.